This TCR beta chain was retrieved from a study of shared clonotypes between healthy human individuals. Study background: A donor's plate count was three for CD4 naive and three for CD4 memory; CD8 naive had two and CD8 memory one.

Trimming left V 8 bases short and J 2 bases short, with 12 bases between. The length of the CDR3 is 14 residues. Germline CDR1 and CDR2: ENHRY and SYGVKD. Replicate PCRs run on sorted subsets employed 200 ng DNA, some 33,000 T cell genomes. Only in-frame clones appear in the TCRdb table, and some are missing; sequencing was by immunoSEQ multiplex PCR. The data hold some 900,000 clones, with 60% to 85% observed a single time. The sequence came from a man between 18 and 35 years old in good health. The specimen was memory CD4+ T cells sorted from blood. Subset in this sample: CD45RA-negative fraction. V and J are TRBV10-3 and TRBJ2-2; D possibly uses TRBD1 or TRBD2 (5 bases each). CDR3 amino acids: CAIEPGTNTGELFF. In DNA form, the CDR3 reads TGTGCCATCGAGCCCGGGACCAACACCGGGGAGCTGTTTTTT.